One and the same sample provided the 4 T cell receptor beta chains below, sequenced in a study of blood T cells in healthy people across ages. The second PCR ran about 6 to 12 cycles with a sample-barcoded 5' primer and J-beta primers. TCRdb reprocessed the 5' RACE reads with MiXCR, giving one entry per CDR3 protein. The table has hundreds of thousands of distinct CDR3 sequences, roughly 25% seen once. These data also featured in a second study, about T cells of mothers and their children.

The sequenced sample was blood. These TCRs come from a boy aged 10-17 years in good health.

The chain uses TRBV3-1 and TRBJ2-7, with D maybe TRBD2 (6 bases). The germline gives CDR1 LGHDT, CDR2 YNNKEL (reference sequence). V lost 0 bases, J lost 3 bases, and 9 bases lay in between. The CDR3 contains 14 residues. The chain's CDR3 is CASSQDGRIYEQYF. The CDR3, as DNA: TGTGCCAGCAGCCAAGACGGGAGAATCTACGAGCAGTACTTC.

In this sample, this clonotype turned up a few times. The chain couples TRBV27 to TRBJ2-7; 11 nucleotides line up with TRBD1. Germline CDR1 reads MNHEY; CDR2 reads SMNVEV (reference sequence). CDR3 length: 14 amino acids. With V trimmed by 3 bases and J by 5 bases, 3 bases remained unmatched. CDR3 region: CASSFGQGANEQYF. The CDR3 DNA follows: TGTGCCAGCAGTTTCGGACAGGGGGCCAACGAGCAGTACTTC.

The chain carries TRBV20-1 and TRBJ2-5; 7 nucleotides match TRBD2. CDR1 is DFQATT, CDR2 SNEGSKA, per germline (reference sequence). V shed 5 bases and J 0 bases; nucleotides not matched to a gene: 0. This CDR3 is built from 12 residues. The CDR3 region is CSALADQETQYF. DNA of the CDR3: TGCAGTGCTCTAGCGGACCAAGAGACCCAGTACTTC.

This clonotype was detected only a few times. The CDR3 DNA follows: TGTGCCAGCAGTTTACTAGCGGGAGGGCCGGGAGAGACCCAGTACTTC. Translated: CASSLLAGGPGETQYF. The chain carries TRBV27 and TRBJ2-5, with 12 bases fitting TRBD2. V dropped 2 bases and J dropped 4; count of bases not matched to a gene: 5. The germline V gene encodes CDR1 MNHEY and CDR2 SMNVEV (reference sequence). The CDR3 covers 16 residues.